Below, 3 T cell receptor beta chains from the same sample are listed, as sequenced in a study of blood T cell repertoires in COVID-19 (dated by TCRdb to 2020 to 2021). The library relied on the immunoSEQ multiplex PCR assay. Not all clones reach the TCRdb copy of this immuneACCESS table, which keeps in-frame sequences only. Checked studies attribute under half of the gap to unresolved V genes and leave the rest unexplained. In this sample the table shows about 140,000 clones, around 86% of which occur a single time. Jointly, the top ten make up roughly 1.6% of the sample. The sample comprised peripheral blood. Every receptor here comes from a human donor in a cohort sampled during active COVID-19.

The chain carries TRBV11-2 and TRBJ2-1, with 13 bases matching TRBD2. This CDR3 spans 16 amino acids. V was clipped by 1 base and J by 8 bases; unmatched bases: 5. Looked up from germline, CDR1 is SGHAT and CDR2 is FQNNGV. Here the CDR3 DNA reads TGTGCCAGCAGCTTAGCCCGGACTAGCGGGAGCTATGAGCAGTTCTTC. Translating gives CASSLARTSGSYEQFF.

CDR3 coding DNA: TGTGCCAGCAGCCAATTAACACTAGGGGACATGTATTTT. This gives the protein CASSQLTLGDMYF. The chain carries TRBV3-1 (or the pseudogene TRBV3-2) and TRBJ2-3; possibly TRBD1 for D (6 bases). The germline V gene encodes CDR1 LGHDT and CDR2 YNNKEL (reference sequence). The CDR3 length is 13 residues. Trimming took 2 bases from V and 14 from J, leaving 17 bases between them.

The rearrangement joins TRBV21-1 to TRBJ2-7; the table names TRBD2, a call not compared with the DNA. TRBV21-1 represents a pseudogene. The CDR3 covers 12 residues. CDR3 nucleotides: TGTGCCAGCAGCAGGGACTGGGCGCTACTGTACTTC. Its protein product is CASSRDWALLYF.